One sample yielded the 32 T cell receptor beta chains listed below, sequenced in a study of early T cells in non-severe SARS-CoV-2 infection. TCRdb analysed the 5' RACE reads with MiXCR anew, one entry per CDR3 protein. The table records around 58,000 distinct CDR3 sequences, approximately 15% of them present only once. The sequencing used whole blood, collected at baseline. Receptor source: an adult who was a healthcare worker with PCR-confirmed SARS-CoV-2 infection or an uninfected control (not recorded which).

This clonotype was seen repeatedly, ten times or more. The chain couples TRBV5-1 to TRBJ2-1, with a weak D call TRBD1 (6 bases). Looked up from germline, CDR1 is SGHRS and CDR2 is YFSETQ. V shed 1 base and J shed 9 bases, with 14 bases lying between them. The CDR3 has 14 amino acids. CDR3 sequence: CASSLPDSLFEQFF. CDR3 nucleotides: TGCGCCAGCAGCTTGCCGGACAGCCTCTTTGAGCAGTTCTTC.

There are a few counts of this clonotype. CDR3 residues: CASSYGTSETQYF. The CDR3 nucleotides are TGTGCCAGCAGCTACGGGACGTCCGAGACCCAGTACTTC. The chain has TRBV5-6 and TRBJ2-5; the D call may be TRBD1 or TRBD2 (5 bases each). Germline CDR1 and CDR2: SGHDT and YYEEEE. Trimming took off 3 bases at V and 5 bases at J, with 11 bases between the two ends. The CDR3 totals 13 residues.

The CDR3 here is CASSLVGRQAENIQYF. Written as DNA, the CDR3 is TGTGCCAGCAGCTTGGTAGGGCGGCAGGCGGAAAACATTCAGTACTTC. J is TRBJ2-4 and V is TRBV5-6; D is unresolved. The CDR3 loop spans 16 amino acids. V was clipped by 0 bases and J by 5 bases, with 15 bases between them. The germline V gene has CDR1 SGHDT and CDR2 YYEEEE.

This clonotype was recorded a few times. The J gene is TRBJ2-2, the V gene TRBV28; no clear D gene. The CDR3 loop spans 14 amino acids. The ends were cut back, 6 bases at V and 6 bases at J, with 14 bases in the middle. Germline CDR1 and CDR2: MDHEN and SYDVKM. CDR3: CASRTPKGSGELFF. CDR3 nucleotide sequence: TGTGCCAGCAGGACCCCCAAAGGGTCCGGGGAGCTGTTTTTT.

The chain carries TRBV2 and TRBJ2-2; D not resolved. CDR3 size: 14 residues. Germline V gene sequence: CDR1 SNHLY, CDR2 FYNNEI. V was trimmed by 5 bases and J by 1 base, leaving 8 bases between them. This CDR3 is CASSLTQNTGELFF. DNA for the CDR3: TGTGCCAGCAGTCTGACACAGAACACCGGGGAGCTGTTTTTT.

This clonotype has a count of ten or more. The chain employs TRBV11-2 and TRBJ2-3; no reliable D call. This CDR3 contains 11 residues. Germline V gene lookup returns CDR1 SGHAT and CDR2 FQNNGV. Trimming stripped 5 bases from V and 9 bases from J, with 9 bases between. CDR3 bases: TGTGCCAGCAGCCTAAGGCAAACGCAGTATTTT. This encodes CASSLRQTQYF.

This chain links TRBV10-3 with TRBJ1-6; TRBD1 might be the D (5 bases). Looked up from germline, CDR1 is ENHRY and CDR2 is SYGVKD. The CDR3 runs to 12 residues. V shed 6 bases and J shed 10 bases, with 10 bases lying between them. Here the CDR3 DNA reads TGTGCCATCAGAGAGGGGAACTCACCCCTCCACTTT. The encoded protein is CAIREGNSPLHF.

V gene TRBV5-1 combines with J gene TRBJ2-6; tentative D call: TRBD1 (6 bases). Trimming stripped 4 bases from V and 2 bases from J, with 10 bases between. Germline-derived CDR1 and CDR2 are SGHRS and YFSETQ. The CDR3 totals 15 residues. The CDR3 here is CASSPGEAGANVLTF. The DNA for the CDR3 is TGCGCCAGCAGCCCAGGGGAAGCTGGGGCCAACGTCCTGACTTTC.

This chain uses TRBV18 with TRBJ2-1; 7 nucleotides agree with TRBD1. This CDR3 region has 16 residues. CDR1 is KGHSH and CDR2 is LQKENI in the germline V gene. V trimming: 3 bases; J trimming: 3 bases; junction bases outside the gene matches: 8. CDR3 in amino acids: CASSPPSTGIYNEQFF. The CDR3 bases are TGTGCCAGCTCACCCCCGTCGACAGGGATCTACAATGAGCAGTTCTTC.

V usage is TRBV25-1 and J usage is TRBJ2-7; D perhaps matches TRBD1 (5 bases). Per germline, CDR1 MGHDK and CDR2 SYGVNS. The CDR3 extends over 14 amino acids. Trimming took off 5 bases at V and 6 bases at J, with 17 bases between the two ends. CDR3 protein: CASSREGAGGEQYF. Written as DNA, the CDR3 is TGTGCCAGCAGTAGAGAAGGGGCCGGCGGCGAGCAGTACTTC.

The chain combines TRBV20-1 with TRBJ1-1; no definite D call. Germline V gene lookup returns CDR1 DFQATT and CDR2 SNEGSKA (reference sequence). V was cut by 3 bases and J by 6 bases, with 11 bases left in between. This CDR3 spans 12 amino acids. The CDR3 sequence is CSASGLVAEAFF. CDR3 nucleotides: TGCAGTGCTAGCGGATTGGTGGCTGAAGCTTTCTTT.

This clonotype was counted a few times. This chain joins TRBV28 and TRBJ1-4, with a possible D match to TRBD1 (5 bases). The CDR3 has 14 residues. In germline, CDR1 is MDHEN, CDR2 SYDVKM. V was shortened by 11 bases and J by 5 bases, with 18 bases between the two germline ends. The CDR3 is CACSPVGPNEKLFF. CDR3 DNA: TGTGCCTGCTCTCCAGTGGGACCAAATGAAAAACTGTTTTTT.

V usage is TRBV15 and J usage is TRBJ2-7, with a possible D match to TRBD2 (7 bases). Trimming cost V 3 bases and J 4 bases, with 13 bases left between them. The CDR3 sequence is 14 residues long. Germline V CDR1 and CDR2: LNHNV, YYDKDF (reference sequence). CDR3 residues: CATSRGRGGYEQYF. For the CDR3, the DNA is TGTGCCACCAGCAGGGGCAGGGGAGGGTACGAGCAGTACTTC.

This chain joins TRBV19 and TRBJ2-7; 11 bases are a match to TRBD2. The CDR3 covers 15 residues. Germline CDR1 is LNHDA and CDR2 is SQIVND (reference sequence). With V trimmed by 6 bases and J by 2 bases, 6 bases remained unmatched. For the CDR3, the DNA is TGTGCCAGTAGGTTTTCTAGCGGGGGGACCTACGAGCAGTACTTC. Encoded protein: CASRFSSGGTYEQYF.

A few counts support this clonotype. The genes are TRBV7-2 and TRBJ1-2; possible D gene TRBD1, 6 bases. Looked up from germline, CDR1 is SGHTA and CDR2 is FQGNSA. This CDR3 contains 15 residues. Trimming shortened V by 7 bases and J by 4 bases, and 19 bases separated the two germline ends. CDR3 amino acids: CASTRAGGGTYGYTF. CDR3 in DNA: TGTGCCAGCACCCGGGCCGGGGGCGGAACCTATGGCTACACCTTC.

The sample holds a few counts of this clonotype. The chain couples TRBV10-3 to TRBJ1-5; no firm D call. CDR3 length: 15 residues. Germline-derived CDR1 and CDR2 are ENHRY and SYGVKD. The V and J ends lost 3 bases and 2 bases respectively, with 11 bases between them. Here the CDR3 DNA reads TGTGCCATCAGTGATATGGGTATGGGCAATCAGCCCCAGCATTTT. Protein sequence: CAISDMGMGNQPQHF.

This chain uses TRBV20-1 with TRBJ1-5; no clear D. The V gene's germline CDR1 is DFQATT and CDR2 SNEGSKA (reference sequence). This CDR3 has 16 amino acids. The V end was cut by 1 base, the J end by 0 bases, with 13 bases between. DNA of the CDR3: TGCAGTGCTAGAGTCAGGCAGGATTATAGCAATCAGCCCCAGCATTTT. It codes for CSARVRQDYSNQPQHF.

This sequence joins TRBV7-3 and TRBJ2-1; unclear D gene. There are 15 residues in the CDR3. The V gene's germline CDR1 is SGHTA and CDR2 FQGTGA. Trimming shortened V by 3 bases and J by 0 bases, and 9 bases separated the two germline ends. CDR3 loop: CASSLRLSSYNEQFF. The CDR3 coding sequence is TGTGCCAGCAGCTTGCGACTGAGCTCCTACAATGAGCAGTTCTTC.

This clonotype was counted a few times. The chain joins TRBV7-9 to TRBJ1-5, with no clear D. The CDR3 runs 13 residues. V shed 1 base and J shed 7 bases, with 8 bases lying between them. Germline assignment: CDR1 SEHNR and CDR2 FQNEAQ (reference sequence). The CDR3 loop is CASSLDEVQPQHF. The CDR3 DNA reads TGTGCCAGCAGCTTAGACGAGGTACAGCCCCAGCATTTT.

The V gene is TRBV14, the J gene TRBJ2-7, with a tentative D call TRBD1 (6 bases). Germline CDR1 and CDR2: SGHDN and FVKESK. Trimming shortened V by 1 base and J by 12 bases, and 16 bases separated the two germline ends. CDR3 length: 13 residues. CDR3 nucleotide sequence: TGTGCCAGCAGCCAAGGGGAACAGGGCCCGAGGTACTTC. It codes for CASSQGEQGPRYF.

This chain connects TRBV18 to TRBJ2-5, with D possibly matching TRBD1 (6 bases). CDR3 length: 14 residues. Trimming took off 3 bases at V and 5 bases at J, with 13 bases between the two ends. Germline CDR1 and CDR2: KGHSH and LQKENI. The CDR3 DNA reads TGTGCCAGCTCACCGGGGGCAGGGGTCGAGACCCAGTACTTC. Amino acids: CASSPGAGVETQYF.

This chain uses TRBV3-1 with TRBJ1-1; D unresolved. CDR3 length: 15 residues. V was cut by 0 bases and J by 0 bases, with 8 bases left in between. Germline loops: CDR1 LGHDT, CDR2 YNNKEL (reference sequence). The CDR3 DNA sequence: TGTGCCAGCAGCCAAGATCAGTATATGAACACTGAAGCTTTCTTT. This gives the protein CASSQDQYMNTEAFF.

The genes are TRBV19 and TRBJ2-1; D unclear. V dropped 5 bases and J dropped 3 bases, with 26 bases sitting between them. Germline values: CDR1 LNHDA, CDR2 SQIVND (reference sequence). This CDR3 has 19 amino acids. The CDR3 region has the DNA TGTGCCAGTAGTGGACGGGCCCTCAGCGCCTCTCGGCTCTACAATGAGCAGTTCTTC. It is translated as CASSGRALSASRLYNEQFF.

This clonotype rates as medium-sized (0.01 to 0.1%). CDR3 coding DNA: TGTGCCAGCAGCCCAGAGGGCAGATACACTGAAGCTTTCTTT. It is translated as CASSPEGRYTEAFF. The rearrangement links TRBV7-9 to TRBJ1-1; D is unresolved. The germline V and J ends were trimmed by 5 bases and 3 bases, with 13 bases remaining between them. This CDR3 is 14 amino acids long. The germline gives CDR1 SEHNR, CDR2 FQNEAQ (reference sequence).

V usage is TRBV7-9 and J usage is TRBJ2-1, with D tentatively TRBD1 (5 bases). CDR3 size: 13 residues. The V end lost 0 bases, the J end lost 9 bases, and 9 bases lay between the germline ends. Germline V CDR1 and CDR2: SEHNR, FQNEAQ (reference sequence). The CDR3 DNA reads TGTGCCAGCAGCTTAGCGCAGGGCCTTGAGCAGTTCTTC. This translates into CASSLAQGLEQFF.

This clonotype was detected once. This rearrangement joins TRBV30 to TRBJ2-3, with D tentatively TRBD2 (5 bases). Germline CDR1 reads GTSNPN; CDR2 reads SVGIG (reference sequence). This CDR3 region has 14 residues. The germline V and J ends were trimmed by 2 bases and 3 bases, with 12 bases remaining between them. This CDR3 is CAWSPGMGTDTQYF. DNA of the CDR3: TGTGCCTGGAGTCCGGGGATGGGAACAGATACGCAGTATTTT.

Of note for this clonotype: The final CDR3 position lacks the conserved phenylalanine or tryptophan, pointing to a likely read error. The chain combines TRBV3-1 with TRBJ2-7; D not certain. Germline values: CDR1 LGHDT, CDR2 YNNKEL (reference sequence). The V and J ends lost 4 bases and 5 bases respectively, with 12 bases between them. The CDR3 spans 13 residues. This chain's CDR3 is CASSPTPPNEQYI. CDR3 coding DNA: TGTGCCAGCAGCCCGACTCCGCCGAACGAGCAGTACATC.

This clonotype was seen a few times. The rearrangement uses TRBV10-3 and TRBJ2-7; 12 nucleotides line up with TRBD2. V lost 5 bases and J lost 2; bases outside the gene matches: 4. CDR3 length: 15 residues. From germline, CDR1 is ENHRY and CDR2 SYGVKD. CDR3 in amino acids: CAISTGLAGTYEQYF. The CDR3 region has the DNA TGTGCCATCAGTACAGGACTAGCGGGGACCTACGAGCAGTACTTC.

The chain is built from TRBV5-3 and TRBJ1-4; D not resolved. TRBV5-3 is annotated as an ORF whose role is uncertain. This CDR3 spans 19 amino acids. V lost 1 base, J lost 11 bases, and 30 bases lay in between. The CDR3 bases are TGTGCCAGAAGCTTGTTCACTCGGATACAGCGGGCCGCTTCGATGAAACTGTTTTTT. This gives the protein CARSLFTRIQRAASMKLFF.

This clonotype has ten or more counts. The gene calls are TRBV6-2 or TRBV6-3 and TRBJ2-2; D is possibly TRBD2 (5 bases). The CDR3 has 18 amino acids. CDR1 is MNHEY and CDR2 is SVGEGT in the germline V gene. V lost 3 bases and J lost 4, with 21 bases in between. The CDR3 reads CASSYLGSRVVFTGELFF. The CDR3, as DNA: TGTGCCAGCAGTTATCTTGGATCGCGGGTTGTATTCACCGGGGAGCTGTTTTTT.

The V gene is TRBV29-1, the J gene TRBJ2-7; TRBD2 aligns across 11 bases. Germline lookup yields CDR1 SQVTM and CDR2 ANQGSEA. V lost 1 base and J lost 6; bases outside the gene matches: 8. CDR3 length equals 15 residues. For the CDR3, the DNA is TGCAGCGTTGAAGGCGGTCTAGCGGGAGGTCTCGAGCAGTACTTC. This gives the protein CSVEGGLAGGLEQYF.

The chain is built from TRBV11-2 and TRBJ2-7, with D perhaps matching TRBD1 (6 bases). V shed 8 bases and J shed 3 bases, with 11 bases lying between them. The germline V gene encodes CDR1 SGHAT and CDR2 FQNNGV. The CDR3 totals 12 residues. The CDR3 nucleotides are TGTGCCAGCGGACAACAGGGCTACGAGCAGTACTTC. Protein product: CASGQQGYEQYF. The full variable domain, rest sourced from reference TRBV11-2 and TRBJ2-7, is EAGVAQSPRYKIIEKRQSVAFWCNPISGHATLYWYQQILGQGPKLLIQFQNNGVVDDSQLPKDRFSAERLKGVDSTLKIQPAKLEDSAVYLCASGQQGYEQYFGPGTRLTVT.